Following are 21 T cell receptor beta chains from one sample sequenced in a study of cytomegalovirus exposure and HLA in healthy donors. Both 60 Vbeta primers and 13 Jbeta primers went into the PCR. Measured with immunoSEQ multiplex PCR; TCRdb has only the in-frame clones, and not every one. The data hold roughly 110,000 clones, with less than 85% observed a single time. Sequencing input: PBMCs. The receptors shown here come from a man aged 18 to 30 in good health and CMV-seronegative.

The chain is built from TRBV18 and TRBJ2-5, with D maybe TRBD2 (5 bases). The CDR3 is 13 amino acids. The germline V and J ends were trimmed by 3 bases and 6 bases, with 11 bases remaining between them. The germline V gene encodes CDR1 KGHSH and CDR2 LQKENI. The CDR3 sequence is CASSPGAGKTQYF. CDR3 DNA sequence: TGTGCCAGCTCACCGGGAGCCGGAAAGACCCAGTACTTC.

This clone was seen more than once but under ten times. The chain uses TRBV19 and TRBJ2-2, with 10 positions matching TRBD2. CDR1 and CDR2 (germline): LNHDA, SQIVND (reference sequence). The trim removed 10 bases at V and 5 bases at J, leaving 13 bases unmatched. The length of the CDR3 is 16 residues. The CDR3 reads CATSPSGGAGTGELFF. The DNA of the CDR3 is TGTGCCACCTCCCCGAGCGGGGGGGCCGGGACCGGGGAGCTGTTTTTT.

V is TRBV2 and J is TRBJ2-3; 11 positions match TRBD2. Trimming at V came to 5 bases and at J to 4 bases, leaving 8 bases not matched to a gene. This CDR3 spans 16 amino acids. Germline V gene lookup returns CDR1 SNHLY and CDR2 FYNNEI. In DNA, the CDR3 is TGTGCCAGCAGTCTGACTAGCGGGGTCAGATCAGATACGCAGTATTTT. It is translated as CASSLTSGVRSDTQYF.

This clone was observed a few times. J is TRBJ2-3 and V is TRBV15; 7 bases line up with TRBD2. The germline V gene has CDR1 LNHNV and CDR2 YYDKDF (reference sequence). The ends lost 5 bases at V and 0 bases at J; junction bases unmatched: 2. There are 14 residues in the CDR3. CDR3 coding DNA: TGTGCCACCAGCGGGGGGGGTAGCACAGATACGCAGTATTTT. Its protein is CATSGGGSTDTQYF.

This chain links TRBV7-2 with TRBJ2-7, with TRBD2 identical over 7 bases. Germline lookup yields CDR1 SGHTA and CDR2 FQGNSA. This CDR3 region has 14 residues. V was clipped by 5 bases and J by 2 bases; unmatched bases: 6. DNA of the CDR3: TGTGCCAGCAGCGCCACGGGGGGTCCCTACGAGCAGTACTTC. This encodes CASSATGGPYEQYF.

This clone has just a few counts. The genes are TRBV28 and TRBJ2-5, with 7 nucleotides matching TRBD1. In germline, CDR1 is MDHEN, CDR2 SYDVKM. The junction had 10 bases not matched to a gene; V was cut back by 5 bases and J by 4 bases. CDR3 length: 15 amino acids. CDR3 loop: CASSPPDRVSETQYF. CDR3 nucleotides: TGTGCCAGCAGTCCTCCCGACAGGGTCTCAGAGACCCAGTACTTC.

The chain joins TRBV5-6 to TRBJ2-7; D remains ambiguous. V lost 0 bases to trimming and J lost 0 bases, with 4 bases between them. The CDR3 has 13 amino acids. In germline, CDR1 is SGHDT, CDR2 YYEEEE. The CDR3 DNA is TGTGCCAGCAGCTTGGACTACTCCTACGAGCAGTACTTC. Its protein is CASSLDYSYEQYF.

The V call is TRBV7-6, the J call TRBJ1-5; D gene unclear. This CDR3 contains 15 residues. The germline V gene encodes CDR1 SGHVS and CDR2 FNYEAQ. The V end lost 1 base, the J end lost 0 bases, and 7 bases lay between the germline ends. The CDR3 loop is CASSLEAHSNQPQHF. The CDR3 DNA sequence: TGTGCCAGCAGCTTAGAAGCCCATAGCAATCAGCCCCAGCATTTT.

V usage is TRBV7-9 and J usage is TRBJ2-7; maybe TRBD1 (6 bases). Per the germline V gene, CDR1 is SEHNR and CDR2 is FQNEAQ (reference sequence). The CDR3 runs to 14 residues. Trimming took off 3 bases at V and 4 bases at J, with 13 bases between the two ends. CDR3 sequence: CASSFGGVRYEQYF. CDR3 bases: TGTGCCAGCAGCTTTGGGGGCGTCAGGTACGAGCAGTACTTC. Supplemented by reference TRBV7-9 and TRBJ2-7, the full variable domain reads DTGVSQNPRHKITKRGQNVTFRCDPISEHNRLYWYRQTLGQGPEFLTYFQNEAQLEKSRLLSDRFSAERPKGSFSTLEIQRTEQGDSAMYLCASSFGGVRYEQYFGPGTRLTVT.

The genes are TRBV11-3 and TRBJ2-2; 9 nucleotides line up with TRBD1. Trimming took 3 bases from V and 4 from J; bases not matched to a gene: 6. This CDR3 has 16 amino acids. Germline V gene sequence: CDR1 SGHNT, CDR2 YENEEA. Here the CDR3 DNA reads TGTGCCAGCAGCTTTCGACAGGGGGGCACCACCGGGGAGCTGTTTTTT. Its protein product is CASSFRQGGTTGELFF.

The chain links TRBV29-1 to TRBJ2-3; 8 nucleotides align to TRBD2. The germline gives CDR1 SQVTM, CDR2 ANQGSEA. The length of the CDR3 is 14 residues. V shed 8 bases and J 3 bases; nucleotides not matched to a gene: 10. This CDR3 is CSSRREGQTDTQYF. The CDR3 DNA follows: TGCAGCTCTCGTCGGGAGGGGCAGACAGATACGCAGTATTTT.

The chain recombines TRBV25-1 with TRBJ1-4; weak D call: TRBD1 (6 bases). Germline V gives CDR1 MGHDK, CDR2 SYGVNS. CDR3 size: 15 residues. The V end lost 1 base, the J end lost 4 bases, and 10 bases lay between the germline ends. Here the CDR3 reads CASSESDSYNEKLFF. CDR3 nucleotides: TGTGCCAGCAGTGAATCGGACAGTTATAATGAAAAACTGTTTTTT.

The chain is built from TRBV7-2 and TRBJ2-5; 9 nucleotides match TRBD2. The CDR3 is 14 residues long. CDR1 and CDR2 from the germline V gene are SGHTA and FQGNSA. The trim removed 7 bases at V and 5 bases at J, leaving 8 bases unmatched. The CDR3 is CASTPPAGGETQYF. CDR3 sequence (DNA): TGTGCCAGCACCCCCCCAGCGGGGGGCGAGACCCAGTACTTC.

This chain connects TRBV14 to TRBJ1-1; 8 bases are a match to TRBD1. Germline CDR1 SGHDN, CDR2 FVKESK. The CDR3 sequence is 16 residues long. The V gene end was trimmed by 1 base and the J gene end by 8 bases; junction bases not matched to a gene: 12. CDR3 in DNA: TGTGCCAGCAGCCAAGGCCACAGGGGGGTACGTACGGAAGCTTTCTTT. Translation: CASSQGHRGVRTEAFF.

The chain uses TRBV6-1 and TRBJ2-5; TRBD1 might be the D (6 bases). Trimming cost V 2 bases and J 2 bases, with 18 bases left between them. CDR3 length: 17 residues. In germline, CDR1 is MNHNS, CDR2 SASEGT. The CDR3, as DNA: TGTGCCAGCAGTGAAAGAGGGCCGGGACACCCACAAGAGACCCAGTACTTC. This gives the protein CASSERGPGHPQETQYF.

As to this clone: The junction departs from germline at one end; a sequencing error may be responsible. The CDR3 spells CSSSLGTGKAFF. DNA of the CDR3: TGTTCCAGCAGCTTAGGGACAGGGAAAGCTTTCTTT. The chain is built from TRBV7-9 and TRBJ1-1, with 9 positions matching TRBD1. The CDR3 length is 12 residues. Per the germline V gene, CDR1 is SEHNR and CDR2 is FQNEAQ (reference sequence). Complete variable domain (other parts from reference TRBV7-9 and TRBJ1-1): DTGVSQNPRHKITKRGQNVTFRCDPISEHNRLYWYRQTLGQGPEFLTYFQNEAQLEKSRLLSDRFSAERPKGSFSTLEIQRTEQGDSAMYLCSSSLGTGKAFFGQGTRLTVV.

The genes are TRBV7-9 and TRBJ1-6; 12 nucleotides align to TRBD1. The CDR3 has 15 amino acids. From germline, CDR1 is SEHNR and CDR2 FQNEAQ (reference sequence). Trimming took 3 bases from V and 10 from J; bases not matched to a gene: 4. In nucleotides, the CDR3 is TGTGCCAGCAGCTTCGGGACAGGGGGCGGATCACCCCTCCACTTT. Its protein is CASSFGTGGGSPLHF.

The sample holds a few counts of this clone. The rearrangement links TRBV6-5 to TRBJ2-3, with D possibly being TRBD2 (6 bases). Trimming left V 2 bases short and J 2 bases short, with 14 bases between. Germline V CDR1 and CDR2: MNHEY, SVGAGI. This CDR3 has 16 amino acids. The CDR3 protein is CASSYEGTGPTDTQYF. The CDR3, as DNA: TGTGCCAGCAGTTACGAGGGGACTGGACCCACAGATACGCAGTATTTT.

The chain couples TRBV5-1 to TRBJ1-2, with TRBD1 identical over 8 bases. This CDR3 is built from 16 residues. CDR1 SGHRS and CDR2 YFSETQ come from the germline V gene. V dropped 1 base and J dropped 3; count of bases not matched to a gene: 8. The DNA of the CDR3 is TGCGCCAGCAGCTTGAGCCACGGACAGGGCGACTATGGCTACACCTTC. It codes for CASSLSHGQGDYGYTF.

The genes are TRBV7-3 and TRBJ2-1; 10 nucleotides line up with TRBD2. Germline V gene sequence: CDR1 SGHTA, CDR2 FQGTGA. J was trimmed by 4 bases and V by 5 bases; bases with no gene match: 8. CDR3 length: 16 amino acids. The CDR3, as DNA: TGTGCCAGCAGCCCTCGAGGAGCGGGGGGGTACAATGAGCAGTTCTTC. It is translated as CASSPRGAGGYNEQFF.

The chain has TRBV29-1 and TRBJ2-5, with TRBD1 identical over 10 bases. With 0 bases clipped from V and 3 bases from J, the junction kept 4 bases outside the gene matches. The CDR3 has 15 amino acids. CDR1 is SQVTM, CDR2 ANQGSEA, per germline. The CDR3 reads CSVEDPGTGEETQYF. The CDR3 DNA sequence: TGCAGCGTTGAAGACCCCGGGACAGGGGAAGAGACCCAGTACTTC.